Listed below are T cell receptor beta chains from one sample, sequenced in a study of cytomegalovirus exposure and HLA in healthy donors. TCRdb's table, derived via immunoSEQ multiplex PCR, lists solely in-frame clones and lacks some. The data show tens of thousands of clones, around 78% seen once. Sample: PBMCs. The receptor source for this set is a male donor in good health and CMV-seropositive. CDR3s include the opening cysteine and the closing phenylalanine or tryptophan. The order of the fields is J gene, D gene, V gene, clone size, CDR3 DNA, CDR3 protein. A D gene is named only where the DNA matches it firmly. Clone size is not always given. Where it is, it says once, few, many or a class for expanded clones.

TRBJ2-4,TRBD1,TRBV4-1,-,TGCGCCAGCAGCCTTGGTCGGGACAGAAACATTCAGTACTTC,CASSLGRDRNIQYF
TRBJ2-3,TRBD2,TRBV19,-,TGTGCCAGTACTATAGCGGGGGGGCGAACAGATACGCAGTATTTT,CASTIAGGRTDTQYF
TRBJ1-5,TRBD1,TRBV28,-,TGTGCCAGCAGCCCCGACAGGGACGCCAATCAGCCCCAGCATTTT,CASSPDRDANQPQHF
TRBJ2-6,-,TRBV7-9,-,TGTGCCAGCAGCTCCCGGGGACTGGCTGGGGCCAACGTCCTGACTTTC,CASSSRGLAGANVLTF
TRBJ2-5,-,TRBV11-2,-,TGTGCCAGCAGCTTAGAGGCAGGGGATTTGACCCAGTACTTC,CASSLEAGDLTQYF
TRBJ1-5,-,TRBV5-6,-,TGTGCCAGCAGCCATGGGCGGGGGGGCGTCATCAATCAGCCCCAGCATTTT,CASSHGRGGVINQPQHF
TRBJ2-1,TRBD2,TRBV6-1,-,TGTGCCAGCAGTGATGGTAGCGGGAGCTCCTACAATGAGCAGTTCTTC,CASSDGSGSSYNEQFF
TRBJ1-2,TRBD1,TRBV10-2,once,TGCGCCAGCAGTGAGTGGGACAGGGGACGGGATGGCTACACCTTC,CASSEWDRGRDGYTF
TRBJ2-1,TRBD2,TRBV2,once,TGTGCCAGCAGTGACTCTAGCGGGATATCCTACAATGAGCAGTTCTTC,CASSDSSGISYNEQFF
TRBJ2-5,TRBD2,TRBV2,-,TGTGCCAGCAGCGTGGGGACTAGTGGGGAGACCCAGTACTTC,CASSVGTSGETQYF
TRBJ2-5,TRBD2,TRBV28,once,TGTGCCAGCAGTTTTTTGGCGGGAGGGCCGTCGGAGACCCAGTACTTC,CASSFLAGGPSETQYF
TRBJ2-6,-,TRBV27,-,TGTGCCAGCAGTTTATATGGCAGGTCTGGGGCCAACGTCCTGACTTTC,CASSLYGRSGANVLTF
TRBJ2-7,TRBD2,TRBV19,-,TGTGCCAGTAGTATCCCGGGAGGGACGGGGGAGCAGTACTTC,CASSIPGGTGEQYF
TRBJ2-7,TRBD2,TRBV5-4,-,TGTGCCAGCAGCTTGACTAGCGGGGGTCCGCGCGAGCAGTACTTC,CASSLTSGGPREQYF
TRBJ2-3,TRBD2,TRBV2,-,TGTGCCAGCAACCGGCTAGCGGGGGGTGGAGATACGCAGTATTTT,CASNRLAGGGDTQYF
TRBJ2-2,-,TRBV7-3,-,TGTGCCAGCAGCACCTTCGGGGGACCGAACACCGGGGAGCTGTTTTTT,CASSTFGGPNTGELFF
TRBJ2-5,-,TRBV28,-,TGTGCCAGCAGTTTAGGCCCAGGGGATCAAGAGACCCAGTACTTC,CASSLGPGDQETQYF
TRBJ2-1,TRBD2,TRBV6-1,-,TGTGCCAGTGACACCGGGACTAGCGAAATCGGGCAGTTCTTC,CASDTGTSEIGQFF
TRBJ2-5,-,TRBV7-8,-,TGTGCCAGCAGCTCAACTTGGGGCAGGGTTGGGCAAGAGACCCAGTACTTC,CASSSTWGRVGQETQYF
TRBJ2-2,TRBD1,TRBV14,-,TGTGCCAGCAGCCCCCGAAGGGGACAGGCAGCGAACACCGGGGAGCTGTTTTTT,CASSPRRGQAANTGELFF
TRBJ2-2,-,TRBV28,-,TGTGCCAGCAGTTTATATAGCGGGGAGCTGTTTTTT,CASSLYSGELFF
TRBJ2-1,TRBD2,TRBV7-3,-,TGTGCCAGCAGCTCACCTCTAGCGGGGGGATGGGGTGAGCAGTTCTTC,CASSSPLAGGWGEQFF
TRBJ2-1,TRBD2,TRBV18,-,TGTGCCAGCTCACCACTAGGGCTTATATCTAGCGGGCGAACCTACAATGAGCAGTTCTTC,CASSPLGLISSGRTYNEQFF
TRBJ2-2,TRBD2,TRBV27,-,TGTGCCAGCAGTCTATTACCGCCGGGACTAGCGGGAGAAACCGGGGAGCTGTTTTTT,CASSLLPPGLAGETGELFF
TRBJ2-2,TRBD1,TRBV6-5,-,TGTGCCAGCAGTTACGTGACAGGGGGCACCGGGGAGCTGTTTTTT,CASSYVTGGTGELFF
TRBJ2-1,TRBD1,TRBV29-1,once,TGCAGCGCAGGGGACAGGGGTCACAATGAGCAGTTCTTC,CSAGDRGHNEQFF
TRBJ2-1,TRBD1,TRBV29-1,-,TGCAGCGTGAGGGGCAGGGGGTACAATGAGCAGTTCTTC,CSVRGRGYNEQFF
TRBJ2-5,TRBD1,TRBV2,-,TGTGCCAGCAGGGGGGACAGCGTACAAGAGACCCAGTACTTC,CASRGDSVQETQYF
TRBJ2-3,-,TRBV2,-,TGTGCCAGTAACTGGAGGTCTCAGACAGATACGCAGTATTTT,CASNWRSQTDTQYF
TRBJ2-5,TRBD1,TRBV7-2,-,TGTGCCAGCAGCTTAGTCCGAGGGGGCGGTTCGGTGCAGTACTTC,CASSLVRGGGSVQYF
TRBJ2-1,TRBD2,TRBV7-9,-,TGTGCCAGCAGCACTCTAGCGGGAGGTCCCTACAATGAGCAGTTCTTC,CASSTLAGGPYNEQFF
TRBJ1-4,-,TRBV6-1,once,TGTGCCAGCAGTGAAAGGCAGGGGTGGGGTGAAAAACTGTTTTTT,CASSERQGWGEKLFF
TRBJ2-5,-,TRBV4-2,-,TGTGCCAGCAGCCAAGAACCCTCTGGCGGTGGCCAAGAGACCCAGTACTTC,CASSQEPSGGGQETQYF
TRBJ2-4,-,TRBV29-1,-,TGCAGCGCTGCGCGCAACGACATTCAGTACTTC,CSAARNDIQYF
TRBJ1-1,-,TRBV7-3,-,TGTGCCATCAAACTAAACCCCGACCCAAGGGGCACTGAAGCTTTCTTT,CAIKLNPDPRGTEAFF
TRBJ1-1,TRBD1,TRBV19,few,TGTGCCAGTAGTTCAAGGACAGGGATGAACACTGAAGCTTTCTTT,CASSSRTGMNTEAFF
TRBJ2-7,TRBD2,TRBV5-1,-,TGCGCCAGCAGCCGGACTAGCGGGAGTATTTACGAGCAGTACTTC,CASSRTSGSIYEQYF
TRBJ1-5,-,TRBV7-9,-,TGTTCCAGCAGCTTAACTAGGGAAGATCAGCCCCAGCATTTT,CSSSLTREDQPQHF
TRBJ1-2,-,TRBV6-5,-,TGTGCCAGCAGAAAAGGGGGGGGCTTTGGCTACACCTTC,CASRKGGGFGYTF
TRBJ1-5,-,TRBV6-6,-,TGTGCCAGCAGTCCTAATATACAGCCCCAGCATTTT,CASSPNIQPQHF
TRBJ2-2,TRBD2,TRBV19,-,TGTGCCAGTAGTATAGGCTGGACTAGCGGAGGCCGCACCGGGGAGCTGTTTTTT,CASSIGWTSGGRTGELFF
TRBJ2-1,TRBD2,TRBV15,once,TGTGCCACCAGCAGAGATCCGGGACTAGCGGGACTGGAAGGGTTCTACAATGAGCAGTTCTTC,CATSRDPGLAGLEGFYNEQFF
TRBJ1-5,-,TRBV6-1,-,TGTGCCAGCAATGATCAGAGCAATCAGCCCCAGCATTTT,CASNDQSNQPQHF